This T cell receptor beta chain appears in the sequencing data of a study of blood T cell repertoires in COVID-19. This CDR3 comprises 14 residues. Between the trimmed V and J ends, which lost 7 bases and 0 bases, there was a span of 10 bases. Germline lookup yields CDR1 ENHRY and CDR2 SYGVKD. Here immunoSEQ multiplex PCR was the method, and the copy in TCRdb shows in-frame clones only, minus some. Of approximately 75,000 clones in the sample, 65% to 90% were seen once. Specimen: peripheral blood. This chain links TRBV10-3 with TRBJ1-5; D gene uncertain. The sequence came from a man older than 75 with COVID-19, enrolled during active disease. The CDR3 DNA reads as TGTGCCATCACAGAGTCATATAGCAATCAGCCCCAGCATTTT. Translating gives CAITESYSNQPQHF.